This TCR beta chain emerged from a study of untreated major depressive disorder. General study results and limits: Differences in TRBV25-01 and TRBV02-01 usage did not reach significance.

Produced via immunoSEQ multiplex PCR; TCRdb's table is partial and in-frame only. Of about 20,000 clones in the sample, roughly 86% were seen once. Remarks on this clone: As yet, its antigen is unknown.

Looked up from germline, CDR1 is LGHNT and CDR2 is FRNRAP. V trimming: 2 bases; J trimming: 2 bases; junction bases outside the gene matches: 15. The CDR3 runs 19 residues. The chain recombines TRBV12-5 with TRBJ1-5, with TRBD1 matching 7 bases. The sequenced sample was CD4+ T cells from PBMCs. The source of this sequence is a woman between 25 and 40 years old in good health. CDR3 amino acids: CASGLNGQVVTIGNQPQHF. The DNA of the CDR3 is TGTGCTAGTGGTTTGAACGGACAGGTAGTTACTATTGGCAATCAGCCCCAGCATTTT.